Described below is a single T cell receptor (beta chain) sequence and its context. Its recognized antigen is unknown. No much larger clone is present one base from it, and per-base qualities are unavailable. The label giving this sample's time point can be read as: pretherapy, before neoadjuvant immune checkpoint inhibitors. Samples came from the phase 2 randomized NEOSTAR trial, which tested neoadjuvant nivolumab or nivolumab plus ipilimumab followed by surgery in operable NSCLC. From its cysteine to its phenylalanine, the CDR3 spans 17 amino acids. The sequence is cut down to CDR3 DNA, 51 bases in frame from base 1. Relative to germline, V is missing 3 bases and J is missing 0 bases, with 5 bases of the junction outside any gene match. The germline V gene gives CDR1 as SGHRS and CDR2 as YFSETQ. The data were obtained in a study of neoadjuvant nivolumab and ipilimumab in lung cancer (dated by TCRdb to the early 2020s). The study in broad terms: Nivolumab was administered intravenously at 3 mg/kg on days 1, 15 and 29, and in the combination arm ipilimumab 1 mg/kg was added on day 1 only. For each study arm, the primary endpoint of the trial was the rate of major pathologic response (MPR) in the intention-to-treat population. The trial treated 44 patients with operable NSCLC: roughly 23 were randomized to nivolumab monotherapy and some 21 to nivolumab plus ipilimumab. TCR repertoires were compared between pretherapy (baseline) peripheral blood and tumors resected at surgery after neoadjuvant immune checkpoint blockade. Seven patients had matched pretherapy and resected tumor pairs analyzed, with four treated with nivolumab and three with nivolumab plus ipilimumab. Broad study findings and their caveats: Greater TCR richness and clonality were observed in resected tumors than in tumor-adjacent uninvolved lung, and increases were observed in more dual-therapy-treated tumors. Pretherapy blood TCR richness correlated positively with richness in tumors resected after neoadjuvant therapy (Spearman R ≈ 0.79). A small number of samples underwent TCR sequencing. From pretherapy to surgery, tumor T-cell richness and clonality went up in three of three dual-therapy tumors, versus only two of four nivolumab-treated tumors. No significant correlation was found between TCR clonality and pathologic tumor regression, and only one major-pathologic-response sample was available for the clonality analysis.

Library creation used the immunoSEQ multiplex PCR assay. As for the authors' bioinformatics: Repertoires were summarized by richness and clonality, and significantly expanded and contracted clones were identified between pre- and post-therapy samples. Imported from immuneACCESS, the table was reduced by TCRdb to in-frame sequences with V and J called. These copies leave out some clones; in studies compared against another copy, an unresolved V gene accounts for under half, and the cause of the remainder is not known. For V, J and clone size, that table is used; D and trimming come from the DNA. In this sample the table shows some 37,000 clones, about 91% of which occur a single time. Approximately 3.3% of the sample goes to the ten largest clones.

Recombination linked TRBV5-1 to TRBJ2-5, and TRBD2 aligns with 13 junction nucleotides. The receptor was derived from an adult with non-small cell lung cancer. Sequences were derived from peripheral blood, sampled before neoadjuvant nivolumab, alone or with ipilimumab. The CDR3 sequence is CASSSGTSGAYQETQYF. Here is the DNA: TGCGCCAGCAGCTCAGGGACTAGCGGGGCCTACCAAGAGACCCAGTACTTC. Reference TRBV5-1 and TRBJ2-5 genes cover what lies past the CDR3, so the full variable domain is KAGVTQTPRYLIKTRGQQVTLSCSPISGHRSVSWYQQTPGQGLQFLFEYFSETQRNKGNFPGRFSGRQFSNSRSEMNVSTLELGDSALYLCASSSGTSGAYQETQYFGPGTRLLVL.